The 21 T cell receptor beta chains below all came from one sample that was sequenced in a study of blood T cells in healthy people across ages. Sample-barcoded 5' priming and a J-beta primer mix drove a second PCR of about 6 to 11 cycles. TCRdb re-derived calls from the 5' RACE reads in MiXCR, one entry per CDR3 protein. This sample carries 710,000 or so distinct CDR3 sequences, about a fifth of them seen once, and the ten largest clones take approximately 20%. Sequenced input: blood. The receptor set was obtained from a man between 65 and 85 years old in good health.

The chain carries TRBV13 and TRBJ2-3; 9 nucleotides agree with TRBD2. J gave up 2 bases and V 0 bases, and 3 bases lay outside the gene matches. The CDR3 spans 16 residues. Germline values: CDR1 PRHDT, CDR2 FYEKMQ (reference sequence). The DNA for the CDR3 is TGTGCCAGCAGCTTAGGGGTAGCGGGAGCCACAGATACGCAGTATTTT. Translated: CASSLGVAGATDTQYF.

The chain joins TRBV10-3 to TRBJ1-5; 9 nucleotides match TRBD1. CDR1 ENHRY and CDR2 SYGVKD come from the germline V gene. The CDR3 totals 14 residues. Trimming at V came to 4 bases and at J to 5 bases, leaving 3 bases not matched to a gene. The CDR3 spells CAISGGDRDQPQHF. The CDR3 DNA sequence: TGTGCCATCAGTGGGGGGGACAGGGATCAGCCCCAGCATTTT.

This rearrangement joins TRBV5-1 to TRBJ2-1; 15 bases fit TRBD2. Germline V gene sequence: CDR1 SGHRS, CDR2 YFSETQ. Trimming removed 4 bases from V and 8 bases from J; junction bases left unmatched: 7. The CDR3 consists of 16 residues. DNA of the CDR3: TGCGCCAGCAGCACCGGACTAGCGGGAGGGCGCGATGAGCAGTTCTTC. Encoded protein: CASSTGLAGGRDEQFF.

V and J are TRBV4-1 and TRBJ2-4, with TRBD1 identical over 7 bases. V shed 0 bases, J shed 11 bases, and the junction held 4 bases outside the gene matches. CDR3 length: 13 residues. Germline lookup yields CDR1 MGHRA and CDR2 YSYEKL. In nucleotides, the CDR3 is TGCGCCAGCAGCCAAGACGGACAGGCCGTTCAGTACTTC. Encoded protein: CASSQDGQAVQYF.

CDR3 region: CASSQRSRGSDYGYTF. Written as DNA, the CDR3 is TGTGCCAGCAGCCAAAGGTCCCGGGGGAGCGACTATGGCTACACCTTC. This chain joins TRBV14 and TRBJ1-2; D possibly corresponds to TRBD1 (5 bases). The V end lost 2 bases, the J end lost 3 bases, and 16 bases lay between the germline ends. The CDR3 is made up of 16 amino acids. Germline V gene data show CDR1 as SGHDN and CDR2 as FVKESK.

This clonotype was detected only a few times. The chain combines TRBV12-3 or TRBV12-4 with TRBJ2-2; perhaps TRBD2 as D (5 bases). Trimming left V 2 bases short and J 15 bases short, with 13 bases between. This CDR3 is built from 12 residues. The DNA of the CDR3 is TGTGCCAGCAGTTTAAGCGGCTCAGCGGTGTTTTTT. The encoded protein is CASSLSGSAVFF.

The chain has TRBV6-1 and TRBJ2-5; D is tentatively TRBD1 or TRBD2 (5 bases each). CDR1 and CDR2 (germline): MNHNS, SASEGT. V dropped 5 bases and J dropped 1 base, with 14 bases sitting between them. The CDR3 runs 15 residues. The CDR3 nucleotides read TGTGCCAGCAGTTCCGGGGCAGGACCCCAAGAGACCCAGTACTTC. Residues: CASSSGAGPQETQYF.

The sample holds a few counts of this clonotype. The J gene is TRBJ2-3, the V gene TRBV20-1; weak D call: TRBD2 (5 bases). CDR1 DFQATT and CDR2 SNEGSKA come from the germline V gene (reference sequence). This CDR3 has 12 residues. With 4 bases removed from V and 6 bases from J, the gap between germline ends came to 11 bases. For the CDR3, the DNA is TGCAGTGCTAAAATAGCGTCGGATACGCAGTATTTT. This encodes CSAKIASDTQYF.

This clonotype was detected only a few times. V usage is TRBV9 and J usage is TRBJ1-2; D perhaps matches TRBD1 (6 bases). The CDR3 sequence is 14 residues long. Germline assignment: CDR1 SGDLS and CDR2 YYNGEE. V was shortened by 2 bases and J by 4 bases, with 12 bases between the two germline ends. In DNA form, the CDR3 reads TGTGCCAGCAGCGTGGGGGGGACACCCTATGGCTACACCTTC. Its protein product is CASSVGGTPYGYTF.

The V call is TRBV20-1, the J call TRBJ1-4, with 7 positions matching TRBD1. The V segment lost 3 bases and the J segment 4 bases; nucleotides outside the gene matches: 5. This CDR3 contains 14 residues. The V gene's germline CDR1 is DFQATT and CDR2 SNEGSKA (reference sequence). The CDR3 DNA is TGCAGTGCTAGGCCTGGGACAGATAATGAAAAACTGTTTTTT. Protein product: CSARPGTDNEKLFF.

This chain uses TRBV7-2 with TRBJ1-2, with 10 bases aligning to TRBD1. CDR3 length: 14 residues. Looked up from germline, CDR1 is SGHTA and CDR2 is FQGNSA. The trim removed 5 bases at V and 6 bases at J, leaving 6 bases unmatched. CDR3 sequence reads: CASSGRTGGNGYTF. CDR3 sequence (DNA): TGTGCCAGCAGCGGACGGACAGGGGGGAATGGCTACACCTTC.

The rearrangement links TRBV4-1 to TRBJ1-1, with D unresolved. V was trimmed by 0 bases and J by 5 bases, leaving 13 bases between them. The CDR3 has 15 residues. CDR1 MGHRA and CDR2 YSYEKL come from the germline V gene. CDR3 sequence: CASSQDRAVNTEAFF. CDR3 in DNA: TGCGCCAGCAGCCAAGACCGGGCAGTCAATACTGAAGCTTTCTTT.

This clonotype was detected a few times. V and J are TRBV4-1 and TRBJ1-6; no clear D gene. The germline V gene encodes CDR1 MGHRA and CDR2 YSYEKL. The CDR3 runs to 13 residues. Trimming shortened V by 0 bases and J by 11 bases, and 8 bases separated the two germline ends. The CDR3 protein is CASSQDFDPPLHF. DNA of the CDR3: TGCGCCAGCAGCCAAGATTTTGATCCACCCCTCCACTTT.

This chain connects TRBV12-3 or TRBV12-4 to TRBJ1-1; 7 bases are a match to TRBD1. This CDR3 has 14 amino acids. The ends lost 4 bases at V and 1 base at J; junction bases unmatched: 3. Written as DNA, the CDR3 is TGTGCCAGCAGTTGGTGGACAGGGAACACTGAAGCTTTCTTT. This encodes CASSWWTGNTEAFF.

The chain carries TRBV5-1 and TRBJ2-1; 11 bases line up with TRBD2. V gave up 5 bases and J gave up 6 bases; unmatched junction bases: 7. This CDR3 has 15 residues. The germline CDR1 and CDR2 sequences are SGHRS and YFSETQ. The CDR3 DNA reads TGCGCCAGCAGACTAGCGGGAGACGGGTTCAATGAGCAGTTCTTC. It is translated as CASRLAGDGFNEQFF.

The chain uses TRBV12-3 or TRBV12-4 and TRBJ1-2; the match to TRBD1 covers 9 bases. The CDR3 has 15 residues. Trimming at V came to 6 bases and at J to 5 bases, leaving 10 bases not matched to a gene. As DNA, the CDR3 is TGTGCCAGCAGCCCCGGGACAGGGAATCGGTATGGCTACACCTTC. This gives the protein CASSPGTGNRYGYTF.

The V gene is TRBV7-3, the J gene TRBJ2-5, with 12 bases lining up with TRBD1. Near its end, the DNA agrees better with TRBJ2-1, so the J call may be wrong. This CDR3 region has 15 residues. In germline, CDR1 is SGHTA, CDR2 FQGTGA. The CDR3 bases are TGTGCCAGCAGCATCCCGGGACAGGGGGCTGGTGAGCAGTTCTTC. It specifies CASSIPGQGAGEQFF.

This clonotype has more than one count but fewer than ten. The chain combines TRBV15 with TRBJ2-1; TRBD2 matches 9 bases. The V and J ends lost 0 bases and 9 bases, in that order; junction bases with no gene match: 9. Germline V gene data show CDR1 as LNHNV and CDR2 as YYDKDF (reference sequence). The CDR3 contains 16 residues. Written as DNA, the CDR3 is TGTGCCACCAGCAGAGATAGACTAGCGGTGGGGGGTGAGCAGTTCTTC. This sequence encodes CATSRDRLAVGGEQFF. Based on the CDR3 plus reference TRBV15 and TRBJ2-1, the full variable domain is DAMVIQNPRYQVTQFGKPVTLSCSQTLNHNVMYWYQQKSSQAPKLLFHYYDKDFNNEADTPDNFQSRRPNTSFCFLDIRSPGLGDTAMYLCATSRDRLAVGGEQFFGPGTRLTVL.

DNA for the CDR3: TGCAGTGCTAGAGATCCAAGACAGGGGGCGTGGGAGCAGTACTTC. Its protein is CSARDPRQGAWEQYF. The chain carries TRBV20-1 and TRBJ2-5, with 10 positions matching TRBD1. In germline, CDR1 is DFQATT, CDR2 SNEGSKA (reference sequence). The V segment lost 0 bases and the J segment 11 bases; nucleotides outside the gene matches: 12. The CDR3 loop spans 15 amino acids.

A note on this clonotype: This CDR3 fails to terminate in the conserved phenylalanine or tryptophan, so it likely reflects a read error. The V and J genes are TRBV12-3 or TRBV12-4 and TRBJ2-3; 13 bases map to TRBD2. The junction had 12 bases not matched to a gene; V was cut back by 7 bases and J by 2 bases. This CDR3 spans 18 amino acids. This chain's CDR3 is CASTGLAGVRGTTDTQYS. In nucleotides, the CDR3 is TGTGCCAGCACCGGACTAGCGGGAGTAAGAGGAACCACAGATACGCAGTATTCT.

There are a few counts of this clonotype. The V and J genes are TRBV7-2 and TRBJ2-7; the D gene could be TRBD1 or TRBD2 (6 bases each). The J call may be mistaken, given a closer DNA end match to TRBJ2-5. Germline V lookup: CDR1 SGHTA, CDR2 FQGNSA. This CDR3 is built from 15 residues. CDR3 nucleotides: TGTGCCAGCAGCTTACTGGGGGGCCCCGAAGAGACCCAGTACTTC. Translation gives CASSLLGGPEETQYF.